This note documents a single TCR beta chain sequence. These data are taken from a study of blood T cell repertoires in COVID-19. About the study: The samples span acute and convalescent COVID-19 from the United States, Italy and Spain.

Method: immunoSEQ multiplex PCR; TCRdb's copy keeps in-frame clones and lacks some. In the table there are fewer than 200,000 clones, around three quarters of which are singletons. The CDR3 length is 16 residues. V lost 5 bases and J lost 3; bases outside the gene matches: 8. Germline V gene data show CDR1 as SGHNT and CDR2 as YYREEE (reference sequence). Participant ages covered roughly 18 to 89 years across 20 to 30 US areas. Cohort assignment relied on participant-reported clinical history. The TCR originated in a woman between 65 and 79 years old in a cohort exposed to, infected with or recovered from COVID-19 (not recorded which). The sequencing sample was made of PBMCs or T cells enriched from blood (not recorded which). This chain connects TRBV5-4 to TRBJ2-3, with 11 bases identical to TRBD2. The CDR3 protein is CASRENSGRGTDTQYF. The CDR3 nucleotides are TGTGCCAGCAGAGAAAATAGCGGGAGGGGGACAGATACGCAGTATTTT. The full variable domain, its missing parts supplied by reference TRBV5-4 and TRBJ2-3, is ETGVTQSPTHLIKTRGQQVTLRCSSQSGHNTVSWYQQALGQGPQFIFQYYREEENGRGNFPPRFSGLQFPNYSSELNVNALELDDSALYLCASRENSGRGTDTQYFGPGTRLTVL.